The 22 T cell receptor beta chains below were found in one sample sequenced in a study of blood T cells in healthy people across ages (dated by TCRdb to 2015 to 2017). The receptor library was made with 5' RACE. TCRdb shows the sequencer as Illumina HiSeq 2500. A second PCR of roughly 6 to 11 cycles was run with a J-beta primer mix and a sample-barcoded 5' primer. TCRdb ran its own pipeline on the public reads, namely fastp trimming at Q25 and MiXCR clone calling, and kept in-frame beta chains. Identical CDR3 protein sequences are pooled into one entry, listed with their most common genes and DNA. This sample holds 700,000 or so distinct CDR3 sequences; around 38% were observed only once. Around 30% of the sample belongs to the ten largest clones. Sequenced material: blood. The receptors originated from a man older than 75 in good health.

This clonotype was seen more than once but under ten times. The genes are TRBV15 and TRBJ2-5, with D unclear. Germline V gene sequence: CDR1 LNHNV, CDR2 YYDKDF (reference sequence). There are 13 residues in the CDR3. Between the trimmed V and J ends, which lost 0 bases and 4 bases, there was a span of 6 bases. CDR3 protein: CATSRDSRETQYF. The CDR3 DNA is TGTGCCACCAGCAGAGATTCCCGAGAGACCCAGTACTTC.

This rearrangement joins TRBV6-2 or TRBV6-3 to TRBJ2-1, with TRBD2 identical over 11 bases. Germline V gene sequence: CDR1 MNHEY, CDR2 SVGEGT. CDR3 length: 17 residues. The V gene end was trimmed by 8 bases and the J gene end by 5 bases; junction bases not matched to a gene: 14. The DNA for the CDR3 is TGTGCCAGCGGCTCAATCAGGCGGGGACTAGCGGACAATGAGCAGTTCTTC. Protein: CASGSIRRGLADNEQFF.

This clonotype occurred a few times. CDR3 in amino acids: CASSLDWGETQYF. As DNA, the CDR3 is TGCGCCAGCAGCTTGGACTGGGGGGAGACCCAGTACTTC. The chain links TRBV5-1 to TRBJ2-5; D may be TRBD1 or TRBD2 (5 bases each). Looked up from germline, CDR1 is SGHRS and CDR2 is YFSETQ. The CDR3 spans 13 residues. V lost 0 bases and J lost 5, with 8 bases in between.

This clonotype was observed a few times. V gene TRBV28 combines with J gene TRBJ2-7; the D gene is possibly TRBD2 (6 bases). The CDR3 covers 13 residues. V was clipped by 3 bases and J by 5 bases, with 11 bases between them. Germline V gene sequence: CDR1 MDHEN, CDR2 SYDVKM. CDR3 bases: TGTGCCAGCAGTTTCCCGGGGGTCCACGAGCAGTACTTC. Protein product: CASSFPGVHEQYF.

This clonotype was seen a handful of times. The chain has TRBV3-1 and TRBJ1-1; D not resolved. Germline-derived CDR1 and CDR2 are LGHDT and YNNKEL (reference sequence). V shed 0 bases and J shed 6 bases, with 14 bases lying between them. CDR3 size: 15 residues. CDR3 protein: CASSQEPGKGSEAFF. For the CDR3, the DNA is TGTGCCAGCAGCCAAGAGCCTGGGAAAGGTTCTGAAGCTTTCTTT.

This clonotype occurred a few times. The chain is built from TRBV3-1 and TRBJ1-5; no clear D. There are 15 residues in the CDR3. The ends were cut back, 1 base at V and 3 bases at J, with 10 bases in the middle. Germline loops: CDR1 LGHDT, CDR2 YNNKEL (reference sequence). CDR3: CASSQAGRHNQPQHF. In nucleotides, the CDR3 is TGTGCCAGCAGCCAAGCTGGCAGACACAATCAGCCCCAGCATTTT.

This clonotype showed up many times. The chain joins TRBV6-5 to TRBJ2-7; 9 bases fit TRBD1. The V segment lost 6 bases and the J segment 7 bases; nucleotides outside the gene matches: 10. Germline V gene data show CDR1 as MNHEY and CDR2 as SVGAGI. CDR3 length equals 14 residues. The CDR3 loop is CASSYNRGRWEQYF. Here the CDR3 DNA reads TGTGCCAGCAGCTATAACAGGGGGCGGTGGGAGCAGTACTTC.

The chain employs TRBV11-2 and TRBJ2-7; 7 bases fit TRBD1. Losses at the gene ends were 5 bases for V and 3 bases for J; bases not matched to a gene: 7. This CDR3 spans 14 amino acids. The germline gives CDR1 SGHAT, CDR2 FQNNGV. In DNA form, the CDR3 reads TGTGCCAGCAGCCCAGGGCCAGGGGGCTACGAGCAGTACTTC. Its protein product is CASSPGPGGYEQYF.

This clonotype showed up just once. The chain uses TRBV6-2 or TRBV6-3 and TRBJ2-4; D may be TRBD2 (5 bases). The length of the CDR3 is 11 residues. Germline V gene data show CDR1 as MNHEY and CDR2 as SVGEGT. Between the trimmed V and J ends, which lost 5 bases and 13 bases, there was a span of 12 bases. The CDR3 loop is CASSDAWEQYF. The CDR3 nucleotides read TGTGCCAGCAGTGACGCCTGGGAGCAGTACTTC.

The J gene is TRBJ1-1, the V gene TRBV7-9; D gene ambiguous. The CDR3 spans 14 residues. V lost 3 bases, J lost 3 bases, and 11 bases lay in between. The germline CDR1 and CDR2 sequences are SEHNR and FQNEAQ (reference sequence). The CDR3 coding sequence is TGTGCCAGCAGCTTCTTAATAAGGGACACTGAAGCTTTCTTT. This sequence encodes CASSFLIRDTEAFF.

The gene calls are TRBV11-3 and TRBJ2-1; D gene uncertain. The germline V and J ends were trimmed by 1 base and 1 base, with 8 bases remaining between them. CDR1 is SGHNT and CDR2 is YENEEA in the germline V gene. The CDR3 length is 15 residues. The CDR3 here is CASSLGFQSYNEQFF. In DNA form, the CDR3 reads TGTGCCAGCAGCTTAGGCTTCCAATCCTACAATGAGCAGTTCTTC.

This clonotype was seen just once. The chain recombines TRBV18 with TRBJ1-2, with D perhaps matching TRBD1 (6 bases). The CDR3 loop spans 15 amino acids. V lost 0 bases and J 4 bases, leaving 12 bases between the germline ends. In germline, CDR1 is KGHSH, CDR2 LQKENI. In nucleotides, the CDR3 is TGTGCCAGCTCACCACCGGCGACAGGCCCCTATGGCTACACCTTC. Protein: CASSPPATGPYGYTF.

The chain carries TRBV24-1 and TRBJ2-4; D might be TRBD2 (6 bases). The CDR3 sequence is 14 residues long. V was clipped by 5 bases and J by 4 bases, with 11 bases between them. The germline V gene encodes CDR1 KGHDR and CDR2 SFDVKD. CDR3 coding DNA: TGTGCCACCAGTGGTGGGGGGACTAAAAACATTCAGTACTTC. Protein product: CATSGGGTKNIQYF.

In the case of this clonotype: This may be a read error: a much more frequent sequence differs by one nucleotide. The V and J genes are TRBV6-2 or TRBV6-3 and TRBJ2-3; perhaps D is TRBD1 or TRBD2 (5 bases each). V lost 4 bases, J lost 5 bases, and 28 bases lay in between. The CDR3 sequence is 19 residues long. Germline values: CDR1 MNHEY, CDR2 SVGEGT. CDR3 in amino acids: CASSFTSGKGRAEGDTQYF. The CDR3, as DNA: TGTGCCAGCAGTTTTACTTCCGGCAAGGGACGAGCGGAAGGAGATACGCAGTATTTT.

This rearrangement joins TRBV7-2 to TRBJ2-5; D is undetermined. CDR3 length: 11 residues. The germline V gene encodes CDR1 SGHTA and CDR2 FQGNSA. V lost 2 bases and J 7 bases, leaving 5 bases between the germline ends. The CDR3 loop is CASSLRSTQYF. The CDR3, as DNA: TGTGCCAGCAGCTTAAGGTCGACCCAGTACTTC.

This clonotype has only a few counts. The chain links TRBV2 to TRBJ2-1, with D perhaps TRBD2 (7 bases). Germline CDR1 is SNHLY and CDR2 is FYNNEI. V was cut by 8 bases and J by 12 bases, with 23 bases left in between. The CDR3 extends over 14 amino acids. CDR3 sequence (DNA): TGTGCCAGCCTACCGGGGGGCACCCCACAAGCGCAGTTCTTC. Translating gives CASLPGGTPQAQFF.

The V call is TRBV6-5, the J call TRBJ2-5, with 7 bases fitting TRBD2. The CDR3 covers 17 residues. Trimming cost V 0 bases and J 2 bases; bases outside gene matches: 9. Germline V gene data show CDR1 as MNHEY and CDR2 as SVGAGI. This CDR3 is CASSYSTGGDFQETQYF. In DNA form, the CDR3 reads TGTGCCAGCAGTTACTCGACTGGGGGGGACTTTCAAGAGACCCAGTACTTC.

This clonotype was found a few times. J is TRBJ2-3 and V is TRBV24-1; D is ambiguous. The CDR3 is made up of 13 amino acids. The germline CDR1 and CDR2 sequences are KGHDR and SFDVKD. Between the trimmed V and J ends, which lost 4 bases and 6 bases, there was a span of 10 bases. CDR3 sequence (DNA): TGTGCCACCAGTGAGTTCGGGTCCGATACGCAGTATTTT. This codes for CATSEFGSDTQYF.

On this clonotype: A much larger clone sits a single nucleotide away, making a read error possible. This chain connects TRBV4-2 to TRBJ2-5; 8 bases align to TRBD1. This CDR3 contains 16 residues. The V gene's germline CDR1 is LGHNA and CDR2 YNFKEQ. The V segment lost 4 bases and the J segment 5 bases; nucleotides outside the gene matches: 12. This CDR3 reads CASSPGQGSPWETQYF. The CDR3 DNA sequence: TGTGCCAGCAGCCCCGGACAGGGTTCTCCGTGGGAGACCCAGTACTTC.

The gene calls are TRBV7-9 and TRBJ2-3; D possibly uses TRBD1 or TRBD2 (6 bases each). The CDR3 length is 14 residues. Germline V CDR1 and CDR2: SEHNR, FQNEAQ (reference sequence). V gave up 5 bases and J gave up 4 bases, with 13 bases separating them. The CDR3 is CASSKKGGADTQYF. Written as DNA, the CDR3 is TGTGCCAGCAGCAAGAAGGGGGGCGCAGATACGCAGTATTTT.

This clonotype turned up a few times. The V gene is TRBV7-2, the J gene TRBJ2-1; tentatively, D is TRBD1 (5 bases). Germline V gives CDR1 SGHTA, CDR2 FQGNSA. This CDR3 has 14 residues. V was pared by 2 bases and J by 5 bases, with 10 bases between. The CDR3 spells CASSLTGRDNEQFF. CDR3 DNA sequence: TGTGCCAGCAGCTTAACAGGCAGGGACAATGAGCAGTTCTTC.

As to this clonotype: A much larger clone is a single base away; this may be a read error. The CDR3 loop reads CVSSKASYEQYF. Written as DNA, the CDR3 is TGTGTCAGCAGCAAAGCTAGTTACGAGCAGTACTTC. The chain is built from TRBV21-1 and TRBJ2-7. TRBV21-1 is described as a pseudogene. There are 12 residues in the CDR3.